The 18 T cell receptor beta chains listed next were all sequenced from one sample in a study of monozygotic twins with inflammatory bowel disease. TCRdb re-called the 5' RACE reads; one entry per CDR3 protein, DNA not given. The sample has more than 300,000 distinct CDR3 sequences. The source material was blood. These receptors were collected from a human donor with ulcerative colitis or Crohn's disease, or a healthy co-twin of an affected twin (not recorded which).

The J gene is TRBJ2-2, the V gene TRBV20-1; TCRdb's assignment of TRBD1 cannot be checked, as there is no DNA. The CDR3 is made up of 16 amino acids. CDR1 and CDR2 from the germline V gene are DFQATT and SNEGSKA (reference sequence). The CDR3 spells CSASSEGADSTGELFF.

The chain combines TRBV12-3 or TRBV12-4 with TRBJ1-2; TCRdb's D call of TRBD1 is untestable without DNA. The CDR3 is 15 residues long. The CDR3 loop is CASRRILIGGYGYTF.

The chain is built from TRBV11-2 and TRBJ1-1; without DNA, the TCRdb call of TRBD1 cannot be checked. CDR1 is SGHAT, CDR2 FQNNGV, per germline. This CDR3 spans 14 amino acids. The CDR3: CASSAGTANTEAFF.

The chain combines TRBV4-1 with TRBJ2-2; no DNA is available, so the TRBD1 call from TCRdb remains unchecked. The CDR3 totals 15 residues. Per germline, CDR1 MGHRA and CDR2 YSYEKL. Here the CDR3 reads CASSVRDRDTGELFF.

CDR3 amino acids: CASSYTGARNQPQHF. The V gene is TRBV18, the J gene TRBJ1-5; lacking DNA, the TRBD1 call made by TCRdb goes unchecked. This CDR3 spans 15 amino acids. Germline values: CDR1 KGHSH, CDR2 LQKENI.

V is TRBV5-1 and J is TRBJ2-7; TCRdb designates TRBD1, a call that cannot be tested without DNA. Germline V gene lookup returns CDR1 SGHRS and CDR2 YFSETQ. This CDR3 is 17 amino acids long. Here the CDR3 reads CASSLGPQSASSYEQYF.

V and J are TRBV5-4 and TRBJ2-1; TCRdb proposes TRBD2, but this gene call is untestable without DNA. CDR3 length equals 16 residues. Germline V CDR1 and CDR2: SGHNT, YYREEE (reference sequence). CDR3: CASSTGGSSSYNEQFF. The full variable domain, in which reference TRBV5-4 and TRBJ2-1 provide the parts outside the CDR3, is ETGVTQSPTHLIKTRGQQVTLRCSSQSGHNTVSWYQQALGQGPQFIFQYYREEENGRGNFPPRFSGLQFPNYSSELNVNALELDDSALYLCASSTGGSSSYNEQFFGPGTRLTVL.

The rearrangement joins TRBV6-5 to TRBJ1-2; TCRdb's D call of TRBD1 is untestable without DNA. The germline gives CDR1 MNHEY, CDR2 SVGAGI. The CDR3 sequence is 14 residues long. CDR3 loop: CASSYSGQGDGYTF.

The chain couples TRBV7-9 to TRBJ2-2; TCRdb's D call of TRBD1 is untestable without DNA. Germline V gene sequence: CDR1 SEHNR, CDR2 FQNEAQ (reference sequence). The CDR3 is 14 amino acids. This CDR3 reads CASLDGAPAGELFF.

CDR3 in amino acids: CASSWGDSGYGYTF. The chain couples TRBV5-6 to TRBJ1-2. This CDR3 region has 14 residues. Germline lookup yields CDR1 SGHDT and CDR2 YYEEEE.

J is TRBJ1-2 and V is TRBV6-5; TCRdb returns TRBD1, unconfirmable since there is no DNA. This CDR3 is 15 amino acids long. Looked up from germline, CDR1 is MNHEY and CDR2 is SVGAGI. This CDR3 is CASSYPGQGYYGYTF.

V usage is TRBV29-1 and J usage is TRBJ2-7. The CDR3 length is 13 residues. Germline V gene sequence: CDR1 SQVTM, CDR2 ANQGSEA. The chain's CDR3 is CSVKDSRSYEQYF.

This rearrangement joins TRBV4-2 to TRBJ2-7; TCRdb picks TRBD1, but there is no DNA to check that call. The CDR3 runs to 18 residues. CDR1 is LGHNA, CDR2 YNFKEQ, per germline. The CDR3: CASSQGTEGLGSSYEQYF.

The chain uses TRBV20-1 and TRBJ1-6. Germline V gene lookup returns CDR1 DFQATT and CDR2 SNEGSKA (reference sequence). The CDR3 is 14 amino acids. The CDR3 is CSARDGGVGSPLHF.

This sequence joins TRBV29-1 and TRBJ2-7; TCRdb calls TRBD1, which cannot be checked without DNA. The CDR3 extends over 14 amino acids. The germline V gene encodes CDR1 SQVTM and CDR2 ANQGSEA. The CDR3 loop reads CSVVIMGLSYEQYF.

The rearrangement joins TRBV7-9 to TRBJ2-3. CDR3 size: 16 residues. Germline assignment: CDR1 SEHNR and CDR2 FQNEAQ (reference sequence). CDR3 sequence reads: CASSTRTGPSTDTQYF.

The chain recombines TRBV29-1 with TRBJ2-4. The CDR3 runs 16 residues. Germline-derived CDR1 and CDR2 are SQVTM and ANQGSEA. CDR3 region: CSVEDVGKLAKNIQYF.

J is TRBJ1-5 and V is TRBV7-2; TCRdb gives TRBD1 as the D gene, but with no DNA this cannot be confirmed. This CDR3 is built from 17 residues. Germline CDR1 reads SGHTA; CDR2 reads FQGNSA. This CDR3 reads CASNLTPGQGNNQPQHF.